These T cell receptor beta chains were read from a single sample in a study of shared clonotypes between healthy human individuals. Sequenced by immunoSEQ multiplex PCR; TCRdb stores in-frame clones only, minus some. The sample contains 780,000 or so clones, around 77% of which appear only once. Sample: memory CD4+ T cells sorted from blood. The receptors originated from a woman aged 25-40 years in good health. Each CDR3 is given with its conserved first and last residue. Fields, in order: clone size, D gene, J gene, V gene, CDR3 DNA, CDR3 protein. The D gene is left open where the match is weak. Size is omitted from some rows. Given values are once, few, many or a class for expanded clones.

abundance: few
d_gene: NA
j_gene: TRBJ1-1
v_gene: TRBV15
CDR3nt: TGTGCCACCAGCAGAGGACAGGTCCTCGGGGACACTGAAGCTTTCTTT
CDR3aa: CATSRGQVLGDTEAFF

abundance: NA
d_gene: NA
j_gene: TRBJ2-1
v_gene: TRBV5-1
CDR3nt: TGCGCCAGCAGCTTGGCCGAGGTGGTGGCCTACAATGAGCAGTTCTTC
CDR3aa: CASSLAEVVAYNEQFF

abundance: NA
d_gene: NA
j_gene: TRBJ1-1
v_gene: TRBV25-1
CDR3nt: TGTGCCAGCAGTGAATACGAGGGACACACTGAAGCTTTCTTT
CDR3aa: CASSEYEGHTEAFF

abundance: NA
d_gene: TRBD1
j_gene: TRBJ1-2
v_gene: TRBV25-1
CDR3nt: TGTGCCAGCAGTGGGGGACAGGTGATCTACACCTTC
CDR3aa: CASSGGQVIYTF

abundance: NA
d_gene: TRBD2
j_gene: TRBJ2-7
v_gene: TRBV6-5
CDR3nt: TGTGCCAGCAGTTACGCGGGACTAGTGAACTACGAGCAGTACTTC
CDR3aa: CASSYAGLVNYEQYF

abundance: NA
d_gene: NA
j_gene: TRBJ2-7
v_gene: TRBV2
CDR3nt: TGTGCCCACAGGGAGGGTCCCTCCTACGAGCAGTACTTC
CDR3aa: CAHREGPSYEQYF

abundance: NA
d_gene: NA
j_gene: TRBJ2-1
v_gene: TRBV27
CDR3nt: TGTGCCAGCAGGACGGGACCCGGCTCCTACAATGAGCAGTTCTTC
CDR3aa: CASRTGPGSYNEQFF

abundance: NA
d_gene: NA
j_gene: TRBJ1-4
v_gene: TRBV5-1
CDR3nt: TGCGCCAGCAGCACCTCCTGGACATACGGGGGCAATGAAAAACTGTTTTTT
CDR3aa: CASSTSWTYGGNEKLFF

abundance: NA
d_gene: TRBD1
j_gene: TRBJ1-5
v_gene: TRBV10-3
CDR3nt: TGTGCCATCAGTGAGCTTGGGGGGACAGGTAATCAGCCCCAGCATTTT
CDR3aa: CAISELGGTGNQPQHF

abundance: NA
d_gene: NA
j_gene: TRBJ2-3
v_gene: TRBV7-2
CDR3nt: TGTGCCAGCAGCTTATATATGGATACGCAGTATTTT
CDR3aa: CASSLYMDTQYF

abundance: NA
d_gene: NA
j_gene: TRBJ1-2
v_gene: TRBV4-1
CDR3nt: TGCGCCAGCAGCCAAGTGAATTATGGCTACACCTTC
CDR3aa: CASSQVNYGYTF

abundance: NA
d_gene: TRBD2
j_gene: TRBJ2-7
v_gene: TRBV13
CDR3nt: TGTGCCAGCAGCTCTCGGACTAGCGGGACTCGTAACTACGAGCAGTACTTC
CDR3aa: CASSSRTSGTRNYEQYF

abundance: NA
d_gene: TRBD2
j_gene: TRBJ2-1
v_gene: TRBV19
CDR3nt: TGTGCCAGTAGTATTACTAGCGGGAGCCATTACAACAATGAGCAGTTCTTC
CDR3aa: CASSITSGSHYNNEQFF

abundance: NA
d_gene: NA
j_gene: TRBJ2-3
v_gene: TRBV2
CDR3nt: TGTGCCAGCAGTGTGCGGAGCGGACCCACAGATACGCAGTATTTT
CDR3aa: CASSVRSGPTDTQYF

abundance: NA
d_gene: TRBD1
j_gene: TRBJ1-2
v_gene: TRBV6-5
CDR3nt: TGTGCCAGCGGAAGGGACAGGGGCCCCTATGGCTACACCTTC
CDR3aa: CASGRDRGPYGYTF